This TCR beta chain emerged from a study of shared clonotypes between healthy human individuals. Study-wide background: Donors were a couple of women and a few men aged 18 to 49. Study results and limitations: Clonotypes which were not shared had lower generation probabilities than clonotypes that all four donors shared.

This clone was seen at least ten times. Its cognate antigen is unknown. Germline V gene sequence: CDR1 LGHNA, CDR2 YNFKEQ. CDR3 size: 16 residues. V trimming: 0 bases; J trimming: 5 bases; junction bases outside the gene matches: 6. Assay: immunoSEQ multiplex PCR; the TCRdb copy retains only in-frame clones and omits some. The table shows 950,000 to 1,100,000 clones, with about 84% occurring only once. Splitting of CD4+ cells produced CD45RA+ naive and CD45RA-negative memory subsets. Specimen: memory CD4+ T cells from PBMCs. Subset here: CD45RA-negative fraction. This chain joins TRBV4-2 and TRBJ1-5; TRBD1 agrees at 8 bases. The receptor comes from a man aged 18 to 30 in good health. Some clones in this sample may be carry-over from other donors' samples. The CDR3 DNA reads TGTGCCAGCAGCCAAGATTCGACAGGGGCTTATCAGCCCCAGCATTTT. Its protein is CASSQDSTGAYQPQHF.